The rows below give T cell receptor beta chains drawn from one sample of a study of response to subunit inactivated influenza vaccine. In TCRdb, the RT-PCR reads were re-called with MiXCR into one record per CDR3 protein. In the table there are about 240,000 distinct CDR3 sequences, 10% to 15% of which are singletons. Source: non-naive T cells sorted from PBMCs, taken approximately 15 days before vaccination. These receptors were taken from a man aged 45-65 years who received an inactivated influenza vaccine. CDR3s include the opening cysteine and the closing phenylalanine or tryptophan. Each record gives: J gene, V gene, D gene, clone size, CDR3 DNA, CDR3 protein. D genes are given only for firm matches. Some rows mark clone size as missing; the rest say once, few, many or name a class of expanded clone.

j_gene: TRBJ1-4; v_gene: TRBV3-1; d_gene: TRBD1; abundance: many; CDR3nt: TGTGCCAGCAGCCGGACAGGAAGGCTGTTTTTT; CDR3aa: CASSRTGRLFF
j_gene: TRBJ2-3; v_gene: TRBV5-1; d_gene: NA; abundance: NA; CDR3nt: TGCGCCAGCAGCTTGAGTTGGGGGGCAGATACGCAGTATTTT; CDR3aa: CASSLSWGADTQYF
j_gene: TRBJ2-5; v_gene: TRBV20-1; d_gene: NA; abundance: NA; CDR3nt: TGCAGTGCTAGAGATCTGTTATTCCAAGAGACCCAGTACTTC; CDR3aa: CSARDLLFQETQYF
j_gene: TRBJ2-1; v_gene: TRBV7-2; d_gene: TRBD1; abundance: many; CDR3nt: TGTGCCAGCGGGACAGGCCTATACAATGAGCAGTTCTTC; CDR3aa: CASGTGLYNEQFF
j_gene: TRBJ2-7; v_gene: TRBV6-2/TRBV6-3; d_gene: TRBD1; abundance: many; CDR3nt: TGTGCCAGCAATCCGGGACAGGGATCCTACGAGCAGTACTTC; CDR3aa: CASNPGQGSYEQYF
j_gene: TRBJ2-1; v_gene: TRBV5-1; d_gene: TRBD2; abundance: NA; CDR3nt: TGCGCCAGCAGCCCGGGTACTAGCGGGGGGCTGAATGAGCAGTTCTTC; CDR3aa: CASSPGTSGGLNEQFF
j_gene: TRBJ2-1; v_gene: TRBV12-3/TRBV12-4; d_gene: TRBD2; abundance: many; CDR3nt: TGTGCCAGCAGTTTTGCGGGGGGGAAACCTGAGCAGTTCTTC; CDR3aa: CASSFAGGKPEQFF
j_gene: TRBJ2-5; v_gene: TRBV7-2; d_gene: NA; abundance: NA; CDR3nt: TGTGCCAGCAGCTTAGCCCTCGGCGTGGAGACCCAGTACTTC; CDR3aa: CASSLALGVETQYF
j_gene: TRBJ2-2; v_gene: TRBV29-1; d_gene: TRBD2; abundance: NA; CDR3nt: TGCAGCGTTGGGGGCCTGGCTAGCGGGGGTACGAACACCGGGGAGCTGTTTTTT; CDR3aa: CSVGGLASGGTNTGELFF
j_gene: TRBJ2-2; v_gene: TRBV15; d_gene: NA; abundance: few; CDR3nt: TGTGCCACCAGCAGAGATAGGGCCTGGACCGGGGAGCTGTTTTTT; CDR3aa: CATSRDRAWTGELFF
j_gene: TRBJ2-7; v_gene: TRBV10-2; d_gene: NA; abundance: many; CDR3nt: TGCGCCAGCGCGCGGGGTCCGACCTACGAGCAGTACTTC; CDR3aa: CASARGPTYEQYF
j_gene: TRBJ2-7; v_gene: TRBV2; d_gene: TRBD1; abundance: many; CDR3nt: TGTGCCAGCAAGTATGGACAGGAGTCCTACGAGCAGTACTTC; CDR3aa: CASKYGQESYEQYF
j_gene: TRBJ2-1; v_gene: TRBV5-1; d_gene: TRBD1; abundance: many; CDR3nt: TGCGCCAGCAGCTTAATATGGGCAGGGGGCTCGGTTGAGCAGTTCTTC; CDR3aa: CASSLIWAGGSVEQFF
j_gene: TRBJ2-3; v_gene: TRBV11-2; d_gene: TRBD2; abundance: NA; CDR3nt: TGTGCCAGCAGCTTAGGGAGACTAGCGGGGGGGCCAGGCACAGATACGCAGTATTTT; CDR3aa: CASSLGRLAGGPGTDTQYF
j_gene: TRBJ1-4; v_gene: TRBV6-1; d_gene: TRBD1; abundance: few; CDR3nt: TGTGCCAGCAGCCGTGCCCCGAGACAGGGTGAAAAACTGTTTTTT; CDR3aa: CASSRAPRQGEKLFF
j_gene: TRBJ1-1; v_gene: TRBV7-8; d_gene: TRBD1; abundance: NA; CDR3nt: TGTGCCAGCACCGGACAGGCGAACACTGAAGCTTTCTTT; CDR3aa: CASTGQANTEAFF
j_gene: TRBJ2-3; v_gene: TRBV5-1; d_gene: TRBD2; abundance: few; CDR3nt: TGCGCCAGCAGCTTGGCCGGGGCGGGGGGAGCAGATACGCAGTATTTT; CDR3aa: CASSLAGAGGADTQYF
j_gene: TRBJ2-3; v_gene: TRBV20-1; d_gene: NA; abundance: NA; CDR3nt: TGCAGTGCTAGAAAGATCCGGGGCATTAGCACAGATACGCAGTATTTT; CDR3aa: CSARKIRGISTDTQYF
j_gene: TRBJ2-5; v_gene: TRBV11-2; d_gene: TRBD2; abundance: few; CDR3nt: TGTGCCAGCAGCCCTACGGGGGGGACGTACCAAGAGACCCAGTACTTC; CDR3aa: CASSPTGGTYQETQYF
j_gene: TRBJ1-2; v_gene: TRBV4-3; d_gene: TRBD1; abundance: many; CDR3nt: TGCGCCAGCAGCCCGGGACAGGGGGACTATGGCTACACCTTC; CDR3aa: CASSPGQGDYGYTF
j_gene: TRBJ1-1; v_gene: TRBV5-1; d_gene: NA; abundance: few; CDR3nt: TGCGCCAGCAGCTTGAAAAACACTGAAGCTTTCTTT; CDR3aa: CASSLKNTEAFF
j_gene: TRBJ2-3; v_gene: TRBV29-1; d_gene: NA; abundance: many; CDR3nt: TGCAGCGTTGTTGCGGGGGCGCGGGCAGATACGCAGTATTTT; CDR3aa: CSVVAGARADTQYF
j_gene: TRBJ2-1; v_gene: TRBV7-2; d_gene: NA; abundance: few; CDR3nt: TGTGCCAGCAGCTACGGCGGAGAGCAGTTCTTC; CDR3aa: CASSYGGEQFF
j_gene: TRBJ2-1; v_gene: TRBV12-3/TRBV12-4; d_gene: TRBD2; abundance: many; CDR3nt: TGTGCCAGCAGTTTAGGCAATCCGGGACTAGCGGGAGTTGAGCAGTTCTTC; CDR3aa: CASSLGNPGLAGVEQFF
j_gene: TRBJ2-5; v_gene: TRBV24-1; d_gene: NA; abundance: few; CDR3nt: TGTGCCACCAGTGATCCTCGGAGGACTGAGACCCAGTACTTC; CDR3aa: CATSDPRRTETQYF
j_gene: TRBJ2-7; v_gene: TRBV6-2/TRBV6-3; d_gene: TRBD1; abundance: few; CDR3nt: TGTGCCAGCACCACATACCCGGGACAGTGGTACTTC; CDR3aa: CASTTYPGQWYF
j_gene: TRBJ2-7; v_gene: TRBV28; d_gene: TRBD1; abundance: few; CDR3nt: TGTGCCAGCGGCAGGGGGAGTGTTTACGAGCAGTACTTC; CDR3aa: CASGRGSVYEQYF